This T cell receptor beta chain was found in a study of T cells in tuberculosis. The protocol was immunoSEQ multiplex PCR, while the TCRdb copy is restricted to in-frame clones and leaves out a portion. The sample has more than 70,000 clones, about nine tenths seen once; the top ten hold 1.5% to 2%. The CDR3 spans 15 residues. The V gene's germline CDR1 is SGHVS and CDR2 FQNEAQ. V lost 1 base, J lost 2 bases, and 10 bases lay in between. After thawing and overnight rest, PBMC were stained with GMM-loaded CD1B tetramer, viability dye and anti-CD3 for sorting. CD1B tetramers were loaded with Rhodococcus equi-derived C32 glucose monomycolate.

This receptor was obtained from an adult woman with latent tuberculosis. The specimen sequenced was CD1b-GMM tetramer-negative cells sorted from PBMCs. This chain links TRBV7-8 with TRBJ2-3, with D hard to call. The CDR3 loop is CASSLEPGSTDTQYF. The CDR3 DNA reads TGTGCCAGCAGCTTAGAGCCAGGTTCCACAGATACGCAGTATTTT.